In its sample, the clone carrying this T cell receptor beta chain was seen a few times. The antigen remains undetermined. A read error may produce the germline difference seen at one junction end. Every participant gave one or more pre-ART and two or more post-ART PBMC samples. Sequencing used immunoSEQ v3.0 at survey level. Libraries were prepared by immunoSEQ multiplex PCR; TCRdb keeps only in-frame clonotypes and omits some of them. This sample has almost 20,000 clones, with 80% found just once. The data were taken from a study of long-term antiretroviral therapy in people with HIV. The study's findings and limits: The repertoire was dominated at all time points by clones expanded before ART. ART preceded a rise in diversity that nonetheless stayed lower than in transplant donor controls.

Germline V CDR1 and CDR2: SEHNR, FQNEAQ (reference sequence). The CDR3 length is 11 residues. The input for sequencing was unsorted PBMCs, taken 0.2 years after starting antiretroviral therapy. The chain couples TRBV7-9 to TRBJ1-2; D gene unclear. The source of this sequence is a woman aged 40 to 50 with HIV. CDR3 in DNA: TGTGCCAGCACCTTAAACTATGGCTACACCTTC. Translating gives CASTLNYGYTF.